This TCR beta chain was sequenced during a study of CD8+CD57+ T cells in acquired aplastic anemia. General study findings and limits: Between patients and controls, CD8+ Simpson's diversity did not vary significantly.

With regard to this clonotype: The antigen is undetermined.

Using genomic DNA as the template, TCR beta VDJ and CDR3 profiling was carried out. MiXCR was run by TCRdb on the reads, yielding one entry per CDR3 protein. Among some 410,000 distinct CDR3 sequences, roughly 64% were seen once, and the ten largest hold under 4.5%. This CDR3 is built from 13 residues. Trimming shortened V by 3 bases and J by 5 bases, and 12 bases separated the two germline ends. Germline CDR1 reads SGDLS; CDR2 reads YYNGEE. The sequence came from a human donor in good health, serving as a control. The sequenced sample consisted of sorted CD4+, CD8+, or CD8+CD57+ T cells (not recorded which) from PBMCs. The chain carries TRBV9 and TRBJ2-7; D is possibly TRBD1 (6 bases). In DNA, the CDR3 is TGTGCCAGCAGCGAACAGGGTAGGGACGAGCAGTACTTC. Translating it yields CASSEQGRDEQYF.